The 28 T cell receptor beta chains below all came from one sample that was sequenced in a study of blood T cell repertoires in COVID-19. TCRdb's copy holds only in-frame clones and misses some; the assay was immunoSEQ multiplex PCR. The data contain about 110,000 clones, roughly four fifths of them singletons. The specimen was peripheral blood. The receptors were sampled from a woman older than 75 with acute or convalescent COVID-19.

The genes are TRBV5-1 and TRBJ2-2, with D hard to call. This CDR3 has 16 amino acids. V lost 4 bases and J 1 base, leaving 14 bases between the germline ends. The germline gives CDR1 SGHRS, CDR2 YFSETQ. The DNA of the CDR3 is TGCGCCAGCAGCCCCGACCGTCCGGGGAACACCGGGGAGCTGTTTTTT. It yields the protein CASSPDRPGNTGELFF.

The J gene is TRBJ2-2, the V gene TRBV24-1; weak D call: TRBD2 (6 bases). Germline loops: CDR1 KGHDR, CDR2 SFDVKD. V lost 4 bases, J lost 7 bases, and 18 bases lay in between. The CDR3 has 16 amino acids. As DNA, the CDR3 is TGTGCCACCAGTGAGGGGGACTGGACACGGAACGGGGAGCTGTTTTTT. Translation gives CATSEGDWTRNGELFF.

The chain links TRBV5-5 to TRBJ2-3; 8 positions match TRBD1. The CDR3 has 16 residues. Germline V gene lookup returns CDR1 SGHKS and CDR2 YYEKEE (reference sequence). Trimming at V came to 4 bases and at J to 2 bases, leaving 9 bases not matched to a gene. CDR3 residues: CASSPFGQGVTDTQYF. In nucleotides, the CDR3 is TGTGCCAGCAGCCCGTTCGGACAGGGAGTCACAGATACGCAGTATTTT.

This rearrangement joins TRBV27 to TRBJ1-4; 7 bases are shared with TRBD1. The CDR3 has 14 residues. After removal of 4 bases from V and 8 bases from J, the junction contained 7 bases not matched to a gene. Germline lookup yields CDR1 MNHEY and CDR2 SMNVEV (reference sequence). In nucleotides, the CDR3 is TGTGCCAGCAGTTCGACAGGGAAGGGGGAAAAACTGTTTTTT. Protein: CASSSTGKGEKLFF.

This chain uses TRBV10-1 with TRBJ2-1; weak D call: TRBD1 (6 bases). Germline-derived CDR1 and CDR2 are WNHNN and SYGVQD (reference sequence). CDR3 length: 14 residues. V was cut by 2 bases and J by 1 base, with 6 bases left in between. Here the CDR3 DNA reads TGCGCCAGCAGTGAGAGGGGGTCCTACAATGAGCAGTTCTTC. Amino acid sequence: CASSERGSYNEQFF.

The rearrangement joins TRBV5-1 to TRBJ2-3; D possibly corresponds to TRBD1 (5 bases). The germline CDR1 and CDR2 sequences are SGHRS and YFSETQ. Trimming removed 9 bases from V and 6 bases from J, with 20 bases in between. This CDR3 is 14 amino acids long. CDR3 in amino acids: CATRQGAREDTQYF. The CDR3 DNA is TGCGCCACCCGGCAGGGCGCGCGCGAGGATACGCAGTATTTT.

The rearrangement links TRBV6-4 to TRBJ2-2; TRBD2 matches 13 bases. With V trimmed by 6 bases and J by 4 bases, 8 bases remained unmatched. The CDR3 consists of 17 residues. Germline CDR1 is MRHNA and CDR2 is SNTAGT. The CDR3 bases are TGTGCCAGCAGCTTACTAGCGGGAGGGCCTATCACCGGGGAGCTGTTTTTT. Translated: CASSLLAGGPITGELFF.

The V call is TRBV11-2, the J call TRBJ1-5; 7 nucleotides match TRBD1. V lost 1 base to trimming and J lost 2 bases; unmatched junction nucleotides: 2. The CDR3 spans 15 residues. Germline values: CDR1 SGHAT, CDR2 FQNNGV. The CDR3 nucleotides read TGTGCCAGCAGCTTAGGACAGGGCGGCAATCAGCCCCAGCATTTT. It yields the protein CASSLGQGGNQPQHF.

The chain links TRBV2 to TRBJ2-1; D call uncertain. The CDR3 runs 11 residues. Germline V CDR1 and CDR2: SNHLY, FYNNEI. V lost 4 bases and J 10 bases, leaving 8 bases between the germline ends. The CDR3, as DNA: TGTGCCAGCAGTGCCGTAATGGAGCAGTTCTTC. Amino acids: CASSAVMEQFF.

The chain is built from TRBV7-2 and TRBJ2-1; TRBD2 matches 7 bases. Germline values: CDR1 SGHTA, CDR2 FQGNSA. With V trimmed by 0 bases and J by 0 bases, 11 bases remained unmatched. The CDR3 has 19 residues. In nucleotides, the CDR3 is TGTGCCAGCAGCTTAGCGAGCGGGAACCCAAGGAGCTCCTACAATGAGCAGTTCTTC. Its protein product is CASSLASGNPRSSYNEQFF. The full variable domain, completed using reference TRBV7-2 and TRBJ2-1, is GAGVSQSPSNKVTEKGKDVELRCDPISGHTALYWYRQSLGQGLEFLIYFQGNSAPDKSGLPSDRFSAERTGGSVSTLTIQRTQQEDSAVYLCASSLASGNPRSSYNEQFFGPGTRLTVL.

The V gene is TRBV21-1, the J gene TRBJ2-7; the D call in the table, TRBD1, was not verified against the DNA. TRBV21-1 is given as a pseudogene. This CDR3 has 17 amino acids. The CDR3 region has the DNA TGTGCCAGCAGCAAACTCAGTTCCCGACAGGACCTATACGAGCAGTACGTC. Amino acids: CASSKLSSRQDLYEQYV.

V gene TRBV11-2 combines with J gene TRBJ2-5, with D possibly being TRBD1 (7 bases). This CDR3 region has 16 residues. Germline CDR1 is SGHAT and CDR2 is FQNNGV. The V end lost 0 bases, the J end lost 5 bases, and 16 bases lay between the germline ends. The CDR3 sequence: CASSLDPGGGRETQYF. As DNA, the CDR3 is TGTGCCAGCAGCTTAGATCCTGGAGGGGGCCGGGAGACCCAGTACTTC.

The chain joins TRBV28 to TRBJ1-5, with D uncertain. The ends were cut back, 5 bases at V and 2 bases at J, with 10 bases in the middle. This CDR3 has 14 amino acids. Per the germline V gene, CDR1 is MDHEN and CDR2 is SYDVKM. The chain's CDR3 is CASSTNSGNQPQHF. The CDR3 DNA reads as TGTGCCAGCAGTACCAATAGCGGCAATCAGCCCCAGCATTTT.

The J gene is TRBJ1-4, the V gene TRBV29-1; D may be TRBD1 (6 bases). The CDR3 totals 13 residues. Trimming removed 5 bases from V and 6 bases from J, with 13 bases in between. CDR1 and CDR2 (germline): SQVTM, ANQGSEA. The CDR3: CSVYRAPDEKLFF. CDR3 sequence (DNA): TGCAGCGTTTACAGGGCCCCAGATGAAAAACTGTTTTTT. The full variable domain, in which reference TRBV29-1 and TRBJ1-4 provide the parts outside the CDR3, is SAVISQKPSRDICQRGTSLTIQCQVDSQVTMMFWYRQQPGQSLTLIATANQGSEATYESGFVIDKFPISRPNLTFSTLTVSNMSPEDSSIYLCSVYRAPDEKLFFGSGTQLSVL.

V is TRBV30 and J is TRBJ1-3; D remains unclear. CDR1 and CDR2 from the germline V gene are GTSNPN and SVGIG (reference sequence). The V gene lost 0 bases and the J gene lost 2 bases, with 8 bases spanning the gap. This CDR3 is built from 14 residues. As DNA, the CDR3 is TGTGCCTGGAGTGTACGCAGTGCTGGAAACACCATATATTTT. It codes for CAWSVRSAGNTIYF.

V gene TRBV2 combines with J gene TRBJ2-1, with D tentatively TRBD1 (5 bases). Per the germline V gene, CDR1 is SNHLY and CDR2 is FYNNEI. The CDR3 runs 15 residues. V dropped 6 bases and J dropped 0 bases, with 12 bases sitting between them. Written as DNA, the CDR3 is TGTGCCAGCAGCCGCGGACAAAGCTCCTACAATGAGCAGTTCTTC. It specifies CASSRGQSSYNEQFF. The full variable domain, with the rest looked up from reference TRBV2 and TRBJ2-1, is EPEVTQTPSHQVTQMGQEVILRCVPISNHLYFYWYRQILGQKVEFLVSFYNNEISEKSEIFDDQFSVERPDGSNFTLKIRSTKLEDSAMYFCASSRGQSSYNEQFFGPGTRLTVL.

The chain carries TRBV2 and TRBJ1-5; 8 bases map to TRBD1. After removal of 6 bases from V and 4 bases from J, the junction contained 8 bases not matched to a gene. Germline-derived CDR1 and CDR2 are SNHLY and FYNNEI. The CDR3 length is 15 residues. CDR3 sequence: CASRVDRGDNQPQHF. The CDR3 DNA follows: TGTGCCAGCAGGGTTGACAGGGGCGATAATCAGCCCCAGCATTTT. Filled out from reference TRBV2 and TRBJ1-5, the complete variable domain reads EPEVTQTPSHQVTQMGQEVILRCVPISNHLYFYWYRQILGQKVEFLVSFYNNEISEKSEIFDDQFSVERPDGSNFTLKIRSTKLEDSAMYFCASRVDRGDNQPQHFGDGTRLSIL.

The chain has TRBV4-1 and TRBJ2-7; a possible D gene is TRBD1 (6 bases). V was shortened by 4 bases and J by 9 bases, with 13 bases between the two germline ends. Looked up from germline, CDR1 is MGHRA and CDR2 is YSYEKL. The CDR3 contains 12 residues. The CDR3 loop is CASSPGTFRQYF. CDR3 bases: TGCGCCAGCAGCCCCGGGACATTTCGGCAGTACTTC.

This chain links TRBV28 with TRBJ1-2; 8 bases are a match to TRBD1. Germline assignment: CDR1 MDHEN and CDR2 SYDVKM. The V gene end was trimmed by 5 bases and the J gene end by 8 bases; junction bases not matched to a gene: 7. The CDR3 loop spans 13 amino acids. CDR3 amino acids: CASSPQGARGYTF. CDR3 bases: TGTGCCAGCAGTCCCCAGGGGGCGAGAGGCTACACCTTC.

This clone has a single count. V gene TRBV28 combines with J gene TRBJ1-5; D is undetermined. The V and J ends lost 3 bases and 6 bases respectively, with 6 bases between them. The CDR3 totals 12 residues. The V gene's germline CDR1 is MDHEN and CDR2 SYDVKM. Here the CDR3 DNA reads TGTGCCAGCAGTTTGCTCAGTCAGCCCCAGCATTTT. Protein product: CASSLLSQPQHF.

The chain couples TRBV6-2 or TRBV6-3 to TRBJ2-2, with 7 nucleotides matching TRBD2. The V segment lost 2 bases and the J segment 4 bases; nucleotides outside the gene matches: 4. This CDR3 has 15 amino acids. Germline V gives CDR1 MNHEY, CDR2 SVGEGT. The CDR3 DNA sequence: TGTGCCAGCAGTTACGGCGGGAGACGCACCGGGGAGCTGTTTTTT. Its translation: CASSYGGRRTGELFF.

The chain recombines TRBV5-8 with TRBJ2-1, with D possibly TRBD1 on 6 matching bases. The germline CDR1 and CDR2 sequences are SGHTS and YDEGEE. V dropped 0 bases and J dropped 12 bases, with 7 bases sitting between them. The CDR3 loop spans 11 amino acids. The CDR3 loop reads CASSLGRGQFF. The CDR3 DNA follows: TGTGCCAGCAGCTTGGGCAGGGGGCAGTTCTTC.

This clone has just one count. The chain employs TRBV30 and TRBJ2-1; D may be TRBD1 (7 bases). Between the trimmed V and J ends, which lost 5 bases and 6 bases, there was a span of 32 bases. The CDR3 covers 19 residues. Germline CDR1 is GTSNPN and CDR2 is SVGIG (reference sequence). CDR3 region: CAWYKRRTGLRLGGNEQFF. In nucleotides, the CDR3 is TGTGCCTGGTACAAACGCAGGACAGGACTCAGACTAGGGGGCAATGAGCAGTTCTTC.

V gene TRBV7-9 combines with J gene TRBJ1-1; 7 bases align to TRBD1. The CDR3 sequence is 18 residues long. The junction had 15 bases not matched to a gene; V was cut back by 4 bases and J by 1 base. From germline, CDR1 is SEHNR and CDR2 FQNEAQ (reference sequence). The CDR3 DNA is TGTGCCAGCAGCTCACCGAGGGGGCTAAGGGCATGGAACACTGAAGCTTTCTTT. This gives the protein CASSSPRGLRAWNTEAFF.

V and J are TRBV24-1 and TRBJ2-1; 8 bases are a match to TRBD1. The CDR3 totals 16 residues. Germline CDR1 is KGHDR and CDR2 is SFDVKD. After removal of 3 bases from V and 5 bases from J, the junction contained 8 bases not matched to a gene. The CDR3 loop reads CATSDPAGGRHNEQFF. In DNA, the CDR3 is TGTGCCACCAGTGATCCCGCAGGGGGCCGGCACAATGAGCAGTTCTTC.

Only one count was recorded for this clone. The chain carries TRBV20-1 and TRBJ2-3; the match to TRBD2 covers 8 bases. V was clipped by 3 bases and J by 0 bases; unmatched bases: 5. Germline CDR1 reads DFQATT; CDR2 reads SNEGSKA (reference sequence). This CDR3 comprises 15 residues. The CDR3 sequence is CSASQRETSTDTQYF. CDR3 nucleotide sequence: TGCAGTGCTAGTCAGCGGGAGACTAGCACAGATACGCAGTATTTT.

The chain employs TRBV5-6 and TRBJ2-3; D is unresolved. The CDR3 spans 13 residues. Germline loops: CDR1 SGHDT, CDR2 YYEEEE. The V gene lost 2 bases and the J gene lost 0 bases, with 4 bases spanning the gap. CDR3 DNA: TGTGCCAGCAGCTTAACTAGCACAGATACGCAGTATTTT. Encoded protein: CASSLTSTDTQYF.

The chain joins TRBV2 to TRBJ2-2, with 7 positions matching TRBD2. The V and J ends lost 3 bases and 7 bases, in that order; junction bases with no gene match: 11. CDR3 length: 16 residues. Germline V CDR1 and CDR2: SNHLY, FYNNEI. DNA for the CDR3: TGTGCCAGCAGTGAGGGGATAGGACTAGTTGGCGGGGAGCTGTTTTTT. Protein sequence: CASSEGIGLVGGELFF.